This entry lists 21 T cell receptor beta chains sequenced from one sample in a study of blood T cell repertoires in COVID-19. Here immunoSEQ multiplex PCR was the method, and the copy in TCRdb shows in-frame clones only, minus some. The sample has about 220,000 clones, about 86% seen once. The sample was peripheral blood. The receptors here all came from a woman younger than 45 who had recovered from COVID-19.

The chain has TRBV27 and TRBJ2-1; D is possibly TRBD2 (5 bases). This CDR3 comprises 13 residues. CDR1 is MNHEY and CDR2 is SMNVEV in the germline V gene (reference sequence). V lost 6 bases, J lost 8 bases, and 14 bases lay in between. In DNA form, the CDR3 reads TGTGCCAGCAGGTTAGGACTTGGGGATGAGCAGTTCTTC. As protein: CASRLGLGDEQFF.

The chain has TRBV5-1 and TRBJ2-1, with no clear D. V was cut by 5 bases and J by 10 bases, with 19 bases left in between. CDR3 length equals 14 residues. Germline CDR1 and CDR2: SGHRS and YFSETQ. The CDR3 region is CASRATPSEQEQFF. The CDR3 DNA follows: TGCGCCAGCAGGGCCACCCCTAGTGAGCAGGAGCAGTTCTTC.

The chain is built from TRBV6-1 and TRBJ1-3; 7 bases agree with TRBD1. The CDR3 covers 15 residues. With V trimmed by 2 bases and J by 0 bases, 1 base remained unmatched. Germline V gene sequence: CDR1 MNHNS, CDR2 SASEGT. CDR3 amino acids: CASSEQGVSGNTIYF. The CDR3 nucleotides are TGTGCCAGCAGTGAACAGGGGGTCTCTGGAAACACCATATATTTT.

This sequence joins TRBV19 and TRBJ1-2; D possibly corresponds to TRBD1 (6 bases). In germline, CDR1 is LNHDA, CDR2 SQIVND (reference sequence). Trimming removed 0 bases from V and 0 bases from J, with 17 bases in between. CDR3 length equals 18 residues. CDR3 protein: CASSIEADSSTSNYGYTF. For the CDR3, the DNA is TGTGCCAGTAGTATAGAGGCGGACAGCTCAACCTCTAACTATGGCTACACCTTC.

The chain uses TRBV28 and TRBJ1-5; a weak D match, TRBD1 (5 bases). Germline CDR1 is MDHEN and CDR2 is SYDVKM. V lost 8 bases and J lost 0, with 20 bases in between. The CDR3 runs 17 residues. The CDR3 region has the DNA TGTGCCAGCCTTTCAGCCCGGGACTTCAATAGCAATCAGCCCCAGCATTTT. This sequence encodes CASLSARDFNSNQPQHF.

The genes are TRBV28 and TRBJ2-7; 9 bases fit TRBD2. J lost 5 bases, V lost 3 bases, and 5 bases had no gene match. Germline V gene data show CDR1 as MDHEN and CDR2 as SYDVKM. This CDR3 has 14 residues. CDR3 nucleotide sequence: TGTGCCAGCAGTTTGCCGGGACTAGCAAACGAGCAGTACTTC. This codes for CASSLPGLANEQYF.

This chain uses TRBV5-1 with TRBJ2-7, with a tentative D call TRBD1 (5 bases). The CDR3 spans 18 residues. V shed 0 bases and J shed 0 bases, with 19 bases lying between them. Germline V gives CDR1 SGHRS, CDR2 YFSETQ. The CDR3 loop is CASSLERPSTASSYEQYF. As DNA, the CDR3 is TGCGCCAGCAGCTTGGAACGCCCGTCGACAGCTAGCTCCTACGAGCAGTACTTC.

This clone was detected a few times. This chain connects TRBV7-3 to TRBJ2-7; 10 bases align to TRBD2. The CDR3 consists of 14 residues. The J segment lost 6 bases and the V segment lost 8 bases, leaving 10 bases of the junction unmatched. Per the germline V gene, CDR1 is SGHTA and CDR2 is FQGTGA. CDR3 DNA: TGTGCCAGCCACCTCGCTAGCGGGAGTTGCGAGCAGTACTTC. Translating gives CASHLASGSCEQYF.

The rearrangement uses TRBV7-9 and TRBJ2-7, with D maybe TRBD1 (5 bases). Germline CDR1 reads SEHNR; CDR2 reads FQNEAQ (reference sequence). Trimming shortened V by 4 bases and J by 4 bases, and 14 bases separated the two germline ends. The CDR3 extends over 14 amino acids. The chain's CDR3 is CASSSPTGVYEQYF. The CDR3 coding sequence is TGTGCCAGCAGCTCGCCAACAGGAGTATACGAGCAGTACTTC.

The rearrangement joins TRBV30 to TRBJ1-5; D might be TRBD1 (6 bases). This CDR3 contains 15 residues. V lost 2 bases and J 2 bases, leaving 13 bases between the germline ends. CDR1 is GTSNPN, CDR2 SVGIG, per germline (reference sequence). CDR3 in amino acids: CAWSIGGPGNQPQHF. CDR3 nucleotide sequence: TGTGCCTGGAGTATTGGGGGCCCGGGCAATCAGCCCCAGCATTTT.

CDR3 DNA: TGTGCCTGGAGTGTAGCGGCAAGCACAGATACGCAGTATTTT. Its protein is CAWSVAASTDTQYF. The chain joins TRBV30 to TRBJ2-3, with D possibly matching TRBD2 (5 bases). Germline CDR1 and CDR2: GTSNPN and SVGIG (reference sequence). This CDR3 is built from 14 residues. V lost 0 bases and J lost 0, with 7 bases in between.

This clone has just one count. This chain links TRBV11-3 with TRBJ2-7; TRBD1 matches at 12 bases. Trimming at V came to 1 base and at J to 5 bases, leaving 3 bases not matched to a gene. The germline V gene has CDR1 SGHNT and CDR2 YENEEA. The CDR3 extends over 15 amino acids. CDR3 amino acids: CASSLGGQGADEQYF. The CDR3 region has the DNA TGTGCCAGCAGCTTAGGGGGACAGGGGGCTGACGAGCAGTACTTC.

The V and J genes are TRBV27 and TRBJ2-3; 9 nucleotides align to TRBD1. The CDR3 extends over 20 amino acids. V shed 0 bases, J shed 2 bases, and the junction held 15 bases outside the gene matches. Germline CDR1 and CDR2: MNHEY and SMNVEV (reference sequence). The CDR3 sequence: CASSLSMGTGRLGNTDTQYF. The DNA of the CDR3 is TGTGCCAGCAGTTTATCGATGGGGACAGGGAGGTTGGGCAACACAGATACGCAGTATTTT.

This clone has more than one count but fewer than ten. The chain carries TRBV15 and TRBJ2-1, with TRBD2 as a possible D gene (6 bases). This CDR3 region has 16 residues. Germline CDR1 reads LNHNV; CDR2 reads YYDKDF (reference sequence). Trimming left V 0 bases short and J 5 bases short, with 14 bases between. The CDR3 protein is CATSREAGRGNNEQFF. CDR3 nucleotide sequence: TGTGCCACCAGCAGAGAGGCGGGACGGGGTAACAATGAGCAGTTCTTC.

CDR3 coding DNA: TGTGCCAGCAGTGATGAGAGCGGGAGGGGTTTAGCCAAAAACATTCAGTACTTC. It yields the protein CASSDESGRGLAKNIQYF. This chain connects TRBV6-1 to TRBJ2-4; TRBD2 aligns across 10 bases. Germline V gives CDR1 MNHNS, CDR2 SASEGT. CDR3 size: 18 residues. Germline trimming cut 3 bases from V and 0 bases from J; bases unmatched to any gene: 8.

The J gene is TRBJ1-3, the V gene TRBV18, with TRBD1 matching over 10 bases. From germline, CDR1 is KGHSH and CDR2 LQKENI. Unmatched junction bases numbered 6, after V lost 3 bases and J lost 4 bases. This CDR3 has 16 amino acids. CDR3 in amino acids: CASSPDRGLAGNTIYF. Here the CDR3 DNA reads TGTGCCAGCTCACCTGACAGGGGGCTAGCAGGAAACACCATATATTTT.

The V call is TRBV25-1, the J call TRBJ1-2, with 9 bases that match TRBD1. The CDR3 is 15 residues long. The germline gives CDR1 MGHDK, CDR2 SYGVNS. The V and J ends lost 1 base and 7 bases, in that order; junction bases with no gene match: 7. In nucleotides, the CDR3 is TGTGCCAGCAGTGAATGGGGACAGGGTCGATCTGGCTACACCTTC. This gives the protein CASSEWGQGRSGYTF.

This clone showed up just a few times. The chain combines TRBV2 with TRBJ2-2, with a tentative D call TRBD1 (5 bases). CDR1 and CDR2 (germline): SNHLY, FYNNEI. Trimming left V 4 bases short and J 0 bases short, with 12 bases between. There are 16 residues in the CDR3. The CDR3 is CASSGLTGANTGELFF. The CDR3 DNA reads as TGTGCCAGCAGTGGCCTCACAGGCGCGAACACCGGGGAGCTGTTTTTT.

This clone appeared once. The chain is built from TRBV5-1 and TRBJ2-7; D is perhaps TRBD2 (5 bases). V was cut by 0 bases and J by 3 bases, with 7 bases left in between. This CDR3 contains 13 residues. Germline loops: CDR1 SGHRS, CDR2 YFSETQ. This CDR3 reads CASSLAGFYEQYF. The DNA of the CDR3 is TGCGCCAGCAGCTTGGCGGGGTTCTACGAGCAGTACTTC.

This sequence joins TRBV18 and TRBJ1-3, with TRBD1 matching over 8 bases. The CDR3 extends over 15 amino acids. J lost 5 bases, V lost 3 bases, and 6 bases had no gene match. Per the germline V gene, CDR1 is KGHSH and CDR2 is LQKENI. The CDR3 DNA is TGTGCCAGCTCACCGGGACAGGTCGGGAGAAACACCATATATTTT. It is translated as CASSPGQVGRNTIYF. The variable domain in full, completed from reference TRBV18 and TRBJ1-3, reads NAGVMQNPRHLVRRRGQEARLRCSPMKGHSHVYWYRQLPEEGLKFMVYLQKENIIDESGMPKERFSAEFPKEGPSILRIQQVVRGDSAAYFCASSPGQVGRNTIYFGEGSWLTVV.

This clone came up a few times. The V call is TRBV27, the J call TRBJ1-2; 7 nucleotides line up with TRBD1. V shed 6 bases, J shed 5 bases, and the junction held 6 bases outside the gene matches. Germline CDR1 and CDR2: MNHEY and SMNVEV (reference sequence). The CDR3 covers 13 residues. The CDR3 nucleotides are TGTGCCAGCAGAGGGGGCGCATATTATGGCTACACCTTC. Protein sequence: CASRGGAYYGYTF.